Each of the 31 T cell receptor beta chains below was sequenced from the same sample in a study of T-cell memory formation after mild COVID-19. Each CDR3 protein is one row after TCRdb ran MiXCR on the 5' RACE reads. The data contain 430,000 or so distinct CDR3 sequences, approximately 25% of them singletons. Sequencing was done on a sample of PBMCs or a T cell subset sorted from them (not recorded which). The receptors were sampled from an adult woman who had mild COVID-19 (a few samples of this study predate the infection). Cell type and time point are not known.

Ten or more counts support this clonotype. The V gene is TRBV6-5, the J gene TRBJ2-5; 10 nucleotides agree with TRBD2. The V gene's germline CDR1 is MNHEY and CDR2 SVGAGI. This CDR3 is built from 14 residues. The V segment lost 6 bases and the J segment 4 bases; nucleotides outside the gene matches: 5. The CDR3 sequence is CASSYSGGRETQYF. The CDR3, as DNA: TGTGCCAGCAGCTATAGCGGGGGGAGAGAGACCCAGTACTTC.

In this sample, this clonotype turned up once. V usage is TRBV11-2 and J usage is TRBJ2-2; D remains unclear. CDR1 is SGHAT and CDR2 is FQNNGV in the germline V gene. Trimming pared 3 bases from V and 3 bases from J, leaving 11 bases between. The CDR3 is made up of 15 amino acids. The CDR3 coding sequence is TGTGCCAGCAGCTTTCTTAGTCCTCACACCGGGGAGCTGTTTTTT. Protein: CASSFLSPHTGELFF. The full variable domain, with the rest looked up from reference TRBV11-2 and TRBJ2-2, is EAGVAQSPRYKIIEKRQSVAFWCNPISGHATLYWYQQILGQGPKLLIQFQNNGVVDDSQLPKDRFSAERLKGVDSTLKIQPAKLEDSAVYLCASSFLSPHTGELFFGEGSRLTVL.

This clonotype was detected only a few times. The rearrangement uses TRBV20-1 and TRBJ2-5; perhaps TRBD2 as D (7 bases). The germline V and J ends were trimmed by 6 bases and 4 bases, with 15 bases remaining between them. The germline CDR1 and CDR2 sequences are DFQATT and SNEGSKA (reference sequence). This CDR3 has 13 amino acids. CDR3: CSARGAVGETQYF. CDR3 DNA sequence: TGCAGTGCCCGGGGGGCGGTCGGAGAGACCCAGTACTTC.

V and J are TRBV6-5 and TRBJ2-3; TRBD1 agrees at 7 bases. The CDR3 consists of 15 residues. Germline V gene data show CDR1 as MNHEY and CDR2 as SVGAGI. J lost 2 bases, V lost 1 base, and 3 bases had no gene match. The CDR3 is CASSYFTGDTDTQYF. Here the CDR3 DNA reads TGTGCCAGCAGTTACTTCACAGGGGACACAGATACGCAGTATTTT.

This clonotype was seen a handful of times. The J gene is TRBJ1-1, the V gene TRBV7-9; a weak D match, TRBD1 (6 bases). The CDR3 spans 16 residues. The germline gives CDR1 SEHNR, CDR2 FQNEAQ (reference sequence). V gave up 1 base and J gave up 5 bases, with 17 bases separating them. DNA for the CDR3: TGTGCCAGCAGCTTAGTGGGATCTGGGGGCGGAACTGAAGCTTTCTTT. Translated, it gives CASSLVGSGGGTEAFF. Looking up the rest from reference TRBV7-9 and TRBJ1-1 gives the full variable domain: DTGVSQNPRHKITKRGQNVTFRCDPISEHNRLYWYRQTLGQGPEFLTYFQNEAQLEKSRLLSDRFSAERPKGSFSTLEIQRTEQGDSAMYLCASSLVGSGGGTEAFFGQGTRLTVV.

This CDR3 reads CASSLGGLPGMEQYF. In DNA form, the CDR3 reads TGTGCCAGCAGCTTAGGCGGACTCCCGGGGATGGAGCAGTACTTC. This rearrangement joins TRBV7-9 to TRBJ2-7, with D possibly matching TRBD2 (5 bases). V shed 1 base and J shed 7 bases, with 17 bases lying between them. CDR1 and CDR2 from the germline V gene are SEHNR and FQNEAQ (reference sequence). The CDR3 is 15 amino acids.

This clonotype occurred a few times. The chain carries TRBV6-5 and TRBJ1-1; D is unclear. CDR1 and CDR2 from the germline V gene are MNHEY and SVGAGI. Trimming pared 2 bases from V and 1 base from J, leaving 14 bases between. The CDR3 spans 16 residues. DNA of the CDR3: TGTGCCAGCAGTTACCTAAGGGCAGGTGGGAACACTGAAGCTTTCTTT. Its protein is CASSYLRAGGNTEAFF.

This clonotype was found a few times. J is TRBJ2-1 and V is TRBV5-1; D might be TRBD1 or TRBD2, each matching 6 bases. CDR1 is SGHRS, CDR2 YFSETQ, per germline. Between the trimmed V and J ends, which lost 4 bases and 9 bases, there was a span of 14 bases. This CDR3 has 13 residues. CDR3 region: CASSMEGEGEQFF. In DNA, the CDR3 is TGCGCCAGCAGCATGGAGGGGGAAGGTGAGCAGTTCTTC.

This chain uses TRBV29-1 with TRBJ1-1; TRBD1 is a possible D gene (5 bases). Trimming pared 1 base from V and 4 bases from J, leaving 13 bases between. The CDR3 is 14 residues long. The germline gives CDR1 SQVTM, CDR2 ANQGSEA. CDR3 nucleotide sequence: TGCAGCGTTGAAGCCCCAGGGCGGGTCACTGAAGCTTTCTTT. Translation gives CSVEAPGRVTEAFF.

Here the CDR3 DNA reads TGTGCCAGCTCCTATGGACAGCGGACCTACAATGAGCAGTTCTTC. Its protein is CASSYGQRTYNEQFF. The genes are TRBV18 and TRBJ2-1, with D possibly matching TRBD1 (6 bases). The CDR3 covers 15 residues. Between the trimmed V and J ends, which lost 6 bases and 2 bases, there was a span of 14 bases. CDR1 and CDR2 from the germline V gene are KGHSH and LQKENI. Filled out from reference TRBV18 and TRBJ2-1, the complete variable domain reads NAGVMQNPRHLVRRRGQEARLRCSPMKGHSHVYWYRQLPEEGLKFMVYLQKENIIDESGMPKERFSAEFPKEGPSILRIQQVVRGDSAAYFCASSYGQRTYNEQFFGPGTRLTVL.

The chain carries TRBV20-1 and TRBJ1-2, with 11 bases identical to TRBD1. CDR3 size: 14 residues. Looked up from germline, CDR1 is DFQATT and CDR2 is SNEGSKA (reference sequence). The V gene end was trimmed by 5 bases and the J gene end by 2 bases; junction bases not matched to a gene: 4. The DNA for the CDR3 is TGCAGTGCTCCTTGGGACAGGGGGAACTATGGCTACACCTTC. This codes for CSAPWDRGNYGYTF.

The V gene is TRBV5-4, the J gene TRBJ2-3; 13 bases agree with TRBD2. The germline V gene has CDR1 SGHNT and CDR2 YYREEE (reference sequence). The ends lost 0 bases at V and 6 bases at J; junction bases unmatched: 10. This CDR3 spans 18 amino acids. The CDR3 bases are TGTGCCAGCAGCTTGGGGACTAGCGGGAGCGTAGCGTTGGATACGCAGTATTTT. This gives the protein CASSLGTSGSVALDTQYF.

Worth noting for this clonotype: The junction does not match germline at one end; this may be a read error. The chain recombines TRBV12-3 or TRBV12-4 with TRBJ1-5; D is undetermined. The CDR3 runs to 13 residues. In DNA, the CDR3 is TGTGCCAACAGTTTGCGAGGGCATCAGCCCCAGCATTTT. This sequence encodes CANSLRGHQPQHF.

This sequence joins TRBV6-5 and TRBJ2-1; 9 bases fit TRBD1. Germline V gene lookup returns CDR1 MNHEY and CDR2 SVGAGI. V lost 10 bases and J lost 5; bases outside the gene matches: 12. CDR3 length: 15 residues. CDR3 sequence reads: CATTLGQGSHNEQFF. CDR3 DNA sequence: TGTGCCACCACCTTGGGACAGGGTTCTCACAATGAGCAGTTCTTC.

J is TRBJ1-5 and V is TRBV5-5; TRBD1 matches 8 bases. The germline V gene has CDR1 SGHKS and CDR2 YYEKEE (reference sequence). The CDR3 has 15 amino acids. Trimming took 4 bases from V and 7 from J; bases not matched to a gene: 10. CDR3: CASSLHRGSGQPQHF. Written as DNA, the CDR3 is TGTGCCAGCAGCCTTCACAGGGGGAGCGGGCAGCCCCAGCATTTT.

This clonotype was observed a few times. The DNA for the CDR3 is TGCGCCAGCCGCCATCAACAGGGAACGGCTGAAGCTTTCTTT. As protein: CASRHQQGTAEAFF. This chain joins TRBV5-1 and TRBJ1-1; D perhaps matches TRBD1 (6 bases). The length of the CDR3 is 14 residues. V was shortened by 7 bases and J by 6 bases, with 19 bases between the two germline ends. Germline CDR1 is SGHRS and CDR2 is YFSETQ.

The rearrangement uses TRBV18 and TRBJ2-7, with D perhaps given as TRBD1 or TRBD2 (5 bases each). The CDR3 contains 14 residues. Trimming pared 1 base from V and 3 bases from J, leaving 10 bases between. Germline CDR1 KGHSH, CDR2 LQKENI. The CDR3 nucleotides are TGTGCCAGCTCACCACTCGGGACGGACTACGAGCAGTACTTC. Protein: CASSPLGTDYEQYF.

The V gene is TRBV29-1, the J gene TRBJ2-5, with D perhaps TRBD1 (6 bases). This CDR3 contains 16 residues. Trimming cost V 2 bases and J 1 base, with 17 bases left between them. Germline lookup yields CDR1 SQVTM and CDR2 ANQGSEA. CDR3 protein: CSVERIRGHSQETQYF. The CDR3 DNA follows: TGCAGCGTTGAAAGAATAAGGGGACACAGCCAAGAGACCCAGTACTTC.

This chain links TRBV7-9 with TRBJ1-2; D gene unclear. V lost 0 bases to trimming and J lost 4 bases, with 3 bases between them. Germline V gene data show CDR1 as SEHNR and CDR2 as FQNEAQ (reference sequence). The CDR3 runs 12 residues. CDR3 region: CASSLAVYGYTF. DNA of the CDR3: TGTGCCAGCAGCTTAGCTGTCTATGGCTACACCTTC.

This clonotype was picked up a small number of times. The genes are TRBV4-3 and TRBJ2-2; 15 bases agree with TRBD2. Germline values: CDR1 LGHNA, CDR2 YSLEER. This CDR3 contains 20 residues. Trimming removed 0 bases from V and 3 bases from J; junction bases left unmatched: 8. CDR3: CASSQDSPGLAGGHTGELFF. The CDR3 bases are TGCGCCAGCAGCCAAGATAGTCCGGGACTAGCGGGAGGACACACCGGGGAGCTGTTTTTT.

The chain carries TRBV9 and TRBJ2-3; TRBD2 matches at 9 bases. The CDR3 spans 17 residues. J lost 0 bases, V lost 3 bases, and 8 bases had no gene match. Germline CDR1 reads SGDLS; CDR2 reads YYNGEE. Here the CDR3 DNA reads TGTGCCAGCAGCGCCACCACTAGCGGGCTTAGCACAGATACGCAGTATTTT. Its protein product is CASSATTSGLSTDTQYF.

CDR3 amino acids: CASSGEDQPGLGDEQFF. CDR3 sequence (DNA): TGTGCCAGCAGTGGGGAGGACCAACCGGGACTAGGCGATGAGCAGTTCTTC. The rearrangement joins TRBV12-3 or TRBV12-4 to TRBJ2-1; 8 bases are a match to TRBD2. The ends lost 5 bases at V and 8 bases at J; junction bases unmatched: 17. This CDR3 contains 17 residues.

The table lists this clonotype with a few counts. This chain links TRBV5-1 with TRBJ2-7; 8 bases are a match to TRBD1. Trimming cost V 2 bases and J 2 bases; bases outside gene matches: 6. CDR3 length: 15 amino acids. Germline lookup yields CDR1 SGHRS and CDR2 YFSETQ. Here the CDR3 reads CASSFGQGNAYEQYF. CDR3 sequence (DNA): TGCGCCAGCAGCTTCGGACAGGGTAACGCCTACGAGCAGTACTTC.

V gene TRBV30 combines with J gene TRBJ1-1, with 8 bases that match TRBD1. CDR1 and CDR2 from the germline V gene are GTSNPN and SVGIG (reference sequence). This CDR3 is built from 13 residues. V shed 4 bases and J 0 bases; nucleotides not matched to a gene: 1. The DNA of the CDR3 is TGTGCCTGGAACAGGGGGGTGAACACTGAAGCTTTCTTT. It encodes CAWNRGVNTEAFF. The full variable domain, its missing parts supplied by reference TRBV30 and TRBJ1-1, is SQTIHQWPATLVQPVGSPLSLECTVEGTSNPNLYWYRQAAGRGLQLLFYSVGIGQISSEVPQNLSASRPQDRQFILSSKKLLLSDSGFYLCAWNRGVNTEAFFGQGTRLTVV.

This clonotype was observed a few times. V and J are TRBV12-3 or TRBV12-4 and TRBJ2-7, with 11 nucleotides matching TRBD2. V lost 7 bases, J lost 3 bases, and 5 bases stayed unmatched. This CDR3 region has 14 residues. CDR3 residues: CASMPGLAVYEQYF. The CDR3 DNA is TGTGCCAGCATGCCGGGACTAGCGGTCTACGAGCAGTACTTC.

As DNA, the CDR3 is TGTGCCACCAGTCACTTACCGGGGACAGAGTTCAATGAGCAGTTCTTC. This gives the protein CATSHLPGTEFNEQFF. The chain carries TRBV24-1 and TRBJ2-1; 7 bases are shared with TRBD1. This CDR3 is 16 amino acids long. Germline V lookup: CDR1 KGHDR, CDR2 SFDVKD. Germline trimming cut 6 bases from V and 6 bases from J; bases unmatched to any gene: 13.

The J gene is TRBJ1-6, the V gene TRBV20-1, with D possibly being TRBD1 (6 bases). Germline lookup yields CDR1 DFQATT and CDR2 SNEGSKA (reference sequence). Between the trimmed V and J ends, which lost 0 bases and 6 bases, there was a span of 9 bases. The CDR3 runs 14 residues. The CDR3 bases are TGCAGTGCTAGAGATAGACAGGTTAATTCACCCCTCCACTTT. Its translation: CSARDRQVNSPLHF.

The chain employs TRBV2 and TRBJ2-5, with 9 positions matching TRBD1. The CDR3 loop spans 14 amino acids. Trimming took 7 bases from V and 5 from J; bases not matched to a gene: 8. Germline V lookup: CDR1 SNHLY, CDR2 FYNNEI. The CDR3 coding sequence is TGTGCCAGCATACCGGGACAGGGCTTTGAGACCCAGTACTTC. This sequence encodes CASIPGQGFETQYF.

This clonotype came up a few times. The chain joins TRBV12-3 or TRBV12-4 to TRBJ2-5; TRBD1 agrees at 8 bases. The CDR3 runs 14 residues. Trimming took 3 bases from V and 13 from J; bases not matched to a gene: 13. DNA for the CDR3: TGTGCCAGCAGTTTGGGGCCGCGGACAGGGAATAGGTACTTC. This gives the protein CASSLGPRTGNRYF.

This clonotype was seen more than once but under ten times. This sequence joins TRBV28 and TRBJ1-1; 8 bases are shared with TRBD1. The CDR3 is 15 residues long. With V trimmed by 6 bases and J by 5 bases, 11 bases remained unmatched. Per the germline V gene, CDR1 is MDHEN and CDR2 is SYDVKM. CDR3 coding DNA: TGTGCCAGCAGCCCAATGTTCACAGGGGGGACTGAAGCTTTCTTT. It specifies CASSPMFTGGTEAFF.

This clonotype was seen more than once but under ten times. The CDR3 here is CSALGSGGTDTQYF. In DNA, the CDR3 is TGCAGCGCCTTAGGTAGCGGGGGCACAGATACGCAGTATTTT. The rearrangement joins TRBV29-1 to TRBJ2-3, with 8 bases matching TRBD2. The CDR3 is made up of 14 amino acids. Germline assignment: CDR1 SQVTM and CDR2 ANQGSEA. V lost 7 bases to trimming and J lost 1 base; unmatched junction nucleotides: 7.